These T cell receptor beta chains were read from a single sample in a study of PD-1 blockade in classical Hodgkin lymphoma. Using immunoSEQ multiplex PCR, the repertoire was profiled, and TCRdb retains in-frame clones only, with some absent. The table lists under 40,000 clones, about 85% of them singletons. The specimen sequenced was CD4+ T cells from blood. These receptors came from a human donor with classical Hodgkin lymphoma. Both conserved end residues are part of each CDR3. A D gene is named only where the DNA matches it firmly. Some rows mark clone size as missing; the rest say once, few, many or name a class of expanded clone.

TRBJ2-7 few NA 13 TRBV7-2 CASSLGGPREQYF TGTGCCAGCAGCTTAGGGGGACCCCGCGAGCAGTACTTC
TRBJ1-5 once TRBD1 15 TRBV7-8 CASSLVTGGNQPQHF TGTGCCAGCAGCTTAGTGACAGGGGGTAATCAGCCCCAGCATTTT
TRBJ1-1 NA NA 15 TRBV7-9 CASTERGSGNTEAFF TGTGCCAGCACCGAGAGGGGCAGCGGGAACACTGAAGCTTTCTTT
TRBJ2-2 NA NA 13 TRBV11-3 CASSLGRGGELFF TGTGCCAGCAGCTTGGGACGAGGCGGGGAGCTGTTTTTT
TRBJ1-1 NA NA 14 TRBV5-1 CASSLGGANTEAFF TGCGCCAGCAGCTTAGGAGGGGCTAACACTGAAGCTTTCTTT
TRBJ2-4 NA NA 17 TRBV6-1 CASSEWGRVSAKNIQYF TGTGCCAGCAGTGAATGGGGCAGGGTCTCAGCCAAAAACATTCAGTACTTC
TRBJ2-7 NA NA 15 TRBV9 CASSARTGSAYEQYF TGTGCCAGCAGCGCACGGACTGGGAGTGCCTACGAGCAGTACTTC
TRBJ1-5 NA NA 15 TRBV19 CASSVIPSSNQPQHF TGTGCCAGTAGTGTGATACCTTCTAGCAATCAGCCCCAGCATTTT
TRBJ2-2 NA TRBD1 15 TRBV10-1 CASSGGTENTGELFF TGCGCCAGCAGTGGAGGGACAGAAAACACCGGGGAGCTGTTTTTT
TRBJ2-5 NA NA 14 TRBV4-2 CASSQPGAGETQYF TGTGCCAGCAGCCAACCAGGGGCTGGGGAGACCCAGTACTTC
TRBJ1-4 NA NA 16 TRBV6-1 CASSDEPPPRNEKLFF TGTGCCAGCAGTGACGAACCCCCTCCCCGTAATGAAAAACTGTTTTTT
TRBJ2-3 once NA 13 TRBV29-1 CSVSGYNTDTQYF TGCAGCGTTTCAGGGTACAACACAGATACGCAGTATTTT
TRBJ1-5 NA NA 15 TRBV19 CASKKGQVLDQPQHF TGTGCCAGTAAAAAGGGCCAGGTACTAGATCAGCCCCAGCATTTT
TRBJ1-1 NA NA 15 TRBV30 CAWGPRGGPPLEAFF TGTGCCTGGGGTCCCCGCGGAGGGCCACCACTTGAAGCTTTCTTT
TRBJ2-7 NA NA 14 TRBV10-2 CASVPGGVAYEQYF TGCGCCAGCGTACCCGGAGGGGTCGCCTACGAGCAGTACTTC
TRBJ2-7 NA TRBD1 13 TRBV18 CASSPSGGYEQYF TGTGCCAGCTCACCCTCAGGGGGTTACGAGCAGTACTTC
TRBJ1-2 NA TRBD1 16 TRBV15 CATSREAGGGIYGYTF TGTGCCACCAGCAGAGAAGCAGGGGGCGGGATCTATGGCTACACCTTC
TRBJ2-3 NA TRBD2 17 TRBV5-8 CASSLWLAGGETDTQYF TGTGCCAGCAGCTTGTGGCTAGCGGGAGGAGAGACAGATACGCAGTATTTT
TRBJ1-1 NA NA 14 TRBV5-6 CASSPGLMNTEAFF TGTGCCAGCAGCCCGGGTCTCATGAACACTGAAGCTTTCTTT
TRBJ2-2 NA NA 12 TRBV5-1 CASSLMIGELFF TGCGCCAGCAGCCTCATGATCGGGGAGCTGTTTTTT